This T cell receptor beta chain was sequenced during a study of T cell changes during pregnancy in multiple sclerosis. In germline, CDR1 is SEHNR, CDR2 FQNEAQ (reference sequence). V shed 0 bases and J shed 2 bases, with 5 bases lying between them. This CDR3 has 13 amino acids. This table comes from immunoSEQ multiplex PCR, and its TCRdb copy is limited to in-frame clones, with some not included. The table records 40,000 to 60,000 clones, about 91% of them present only once. The chain has TRBV7-9 and TRBJ2-7; D unresolved. The receptor's source is a female donor with multiple sclerosis, enrolled in a pregnancy study. Sequencing was performed on CD8+ T cells from peripheral blood mononuclear cells, taken after pregnancy. The CDR3 region is CASSLAETYEQYF. As DNA, the CDR3 is TGTGCCAGCAGCTTAGCGGAGACCTACGAGCAGTACTTC.